The 26 T cell receptor beta chains below were found in one sample sequenced in a study of cytomegalovirus exposure and HLA in healthy donors. The PCR made use of 60 Vbeta and 13 Jbeta primers. The table came from immunoSEQ multiplex PCR; TCRdb's copy has only in-frame clones and leaves some out. This sample has tens of thousands of clones, with roughly two thirds found just once. Sequencing used PBMCs. These receptors originate from a woman aged 25 to 39 in good health and CMV-seronegative.

V gene TRBV9 combines with J gene TRBJ1-4; D perhaps matches TRBD1 (5 bases). CDR1 is SGDLS, CDR2 YYNGEE, per germline. Trimming cost V 3 bases and J 2 bases, with 8 bases left between them. There are 14 residues in the CDR3. DNA for the CDR3: TGTGCCAGCAGCGCGACAGACACTAATGAAAAACTGTTTTTT. This encodes CASSATDTNEKLFF.

This clone was counted only a few times. CDR3 sequence reads: CASSPGPWGTGANGYTF. As DNA, the CDR3 is TGTGCCAGCAGCCCTGGACCTTGGGGGACAGGGGCGAATGGCTACACCTTC. The chain combines TRBV5-6 with TRBJ1-2; 10 nucleotides line up with TRBD1. The CDR3 has 17 residues. V was clipped by 4 bases and J by 6 bases; unmatched bases: 15. Looked up from germline, CDR1 is SGHDT and CDR2 is YYEEEE.

The chain couples TRBV11-1 to TRBJ1-1; D possibly corresponds to TRBD1 (5 bases). Trimming stripped 5 bases from V and 4 bases from J, with 17 bases between. CDR3 length equals 15 residues. CDR1 and CDR2 (germline): SGHAT, FQDESV (reference sequence). The CDR3 reads CASSPKVRVGTEAFF. The DNA of the CDR3 is TGTGCCAGCAGCCCGAAGGTCAGGGTAGGCACTGAAGCTTTCTTT.

This chain joins TRBV20-1 and TRBJ1-2, with no clear D. In germline, CDR1 is DFQATT, CDR2 SNEGSKA (reference sequence). The V gene lost 3 bases and the J gene lost 7 bases, with 3 bases spanning the gap. The CDR3 spans 9 residues. As DNA, the CDR3 is TGCAGTGCTAGCAGTGGCTACACCTTC. This codes for CSASSGYTF.

The chain couples TRBV5-6 to TRBJ2-3; possibly TRBD1 for D (6 bases). The CDR3 runs 13 residues. Germline CDR1 and CDR2: SGHDT and YYEEEE. Between the trimmed V and J ends, which lost 4 bases and 6 bases, there was a span of 12 bases. In DNA form, the CDR3 reads TGTGCCAGCAGCGCACAGGGACCTGATACGCAGTATTTT. Translation: CASSAQGPDTQYF.

The V gene is TRBV30, the J gene TRBJ2-2; 9 bases fit TRBD1. CDR1 is GTSNPN, CDR2 SVGIG, per germline (reference sequence). Trimming cost V 2 bases and J 1 base; bases outside gene matches: 5. This CDR3 contains 16 residues. The CDR3 protein is CAWSRRGQGNTGELFF. CDR3 coding DNA: TGTGCCTGGAGTAGGAGGGGACAGGGGAACACCGGGGAGCTGTTTTTT.

The chain links TRBV4-2 to TRBJ2-3; unclear D gene. Germline-derived CDR1 and CDR2 are LGHNA and YNFKEQ. The CDR3 is 15 amino acids. Trimming took off 5 bases at V and 0 bases at J, with 12 bases between the two ends. CDR3 coding DNA: TGTGCCAGCAGCTCCACAGAAATCAGCACAGATACGCAGTATTTT. As protein: CASSSTEISTDTQYF.

V and J are TRBV7-8 and TRBJ1-5; no clear D gene. Germline CDR1 SGHVS, CDR2 FQNEAQ. V lost 0 bases and J 4 bases, leaving 10 bases between the germline ends. There are 15 residues in the CDR3. CDR3 protein: CASSLALSGNQPQHF. As DNA, the CDR3 is TGTGCCAGCAGCTTAGCTCTATCGGGTAATCAGCCCCAGCATTTT. Supplemented by reference TRBV7-8 and TRBJ1-5, the full variable domain reads GAGVSQSPRYKVAKRGQDVALRCDPISGHVSLFWYQQALGQGPEFLTYFQNEAQLDKSGLPSDRFFAERPEGSVSTLKIQRTQQEDSAVYLCASSLALSGNQPQHFGDGTRLSIL.

The chain uses TRBV5-4 and TRBJ2-1, with TRBD2 matching 13 bases. The CDR3 length is 15 residues. Trimming cost V 4 bases and J 7 bases; bases outside gene matches: 5. CDR1 and CDR2 from the germline V gene are SGHNT and YYREEE (reference sequence). The DNA for the CDR3 is TGTGCCAGCAGCATACTAGCGGGGGGGGCGAATGAGCAGTTCTTC. Translating gives CASSILAGGANEQFF.

This clone has more than one count but fewer than ten. V usage is TRBV6-1 and J usage is TRBJ1-4; weak D call: TRBD1 (5 bases). The CDR3 is made up of 15 amino acids. Germline CDR1 is MNHNS and CDR2 is SASEGT. Deletions cut 5 bases from V and 8 bases from J, with 18 bases between. CDR3 nucleotide sequence: TGTGCCAGCAGTAGATCAGGGCAGTTTCAGGAAAAACTGTTTTTT. It encodes CASSRSGQFQEKLFF.

This clone was counted a single time. This chain links TRBV7-9 with TRBJ1-5, with 9 bases matching TRBD1. CDR1 and CDR2 from the germline V gene are SEHNR and FQNEAQ (reference sequence). The junction had 6 bases not matched to a gene; V was cut back by 3 bases and J by 6 bases. The CDR3 totals 15 residues. The CDR3 loop reads CASSFGQGPGQPQHF. The CDR3 nucleotides read TGTGCCAGCAGCTTCGGACAGGGGCCGGGTCAGCCCCAGCATTTT.

V and J are TRBV4-1 and TRBJ2-2; tentatively, D is TRBD2 (5 bases). Germline CDR1 MGHRA, CDR2 YSYEKL. V was shortened by 6 bases and J by 0 bases, with 14 bases between the two germline ends. The length of the CDR3 is 16 residues. For the CDR3, the DNA is TGCGCCAGCAGGCCGACCCCGGACTCGAACACCGGGGAGCTGTTTTTT. This codes for CASRPTPDSNTGELFF.

The chain carries TRBV18 and TRBJ2-4; no firm D call. Germline CDR1 and CDR2: KGHSH and LQKENI. The CDR3 is made up of 14 amino acids. The ends were cut back, 4 bases at V and 6 bases at J, with 13 bases in the middle. CDR3 sequence: CASSLGPFSNIQYF. CDR3 DNA sequence: TGTGCCAGCTCACTCGGTCCCTTCTCAAACATTCAGTACTTC.

This clone was recorded a few times. The V gene is TRBV9, the J gene TRBJ2-3; 7 nucleotides match TRBD2. Germline CDR1 SGDLS, CDR2 YYNGEE. The CDR3 spans 16 residues. The V gene end was trimmed by 0 bases and the J gene end by 0 bases; junction bases not matched to a gene: 4. The CDR3 DNA follows: TGTGCCAGCAGCGTAGTCGGGGGGTCTAGCACAGATACGCAGTATTTT. This sequence encodes CASSVVGGSSTDTQYF.

V gene TRBV6-1 combines with J gene TRBJ2-7, with D maybe TRBD2 (5 bases). V gave up 4 bases and J gave up 6 bases, with 10 bases separating them. This CDR3 has 12 residues. Germline CDR1 reads MNHNS; CDR2 reads SASEGT. CDR3 bases: TGTGCCAGCAGTGTCGGGGTTGTCGAGCAGTACTTC. The encoded protein is CASSVGVVEQYF.

V and J are TRBV6-5 and TRBJ1-1; possibly TRBD1 for D (5 bases). V was clipped by 6 bases and J by 5 bases, with 19 bases between them. The CDR3 has 15 residues. CDR1 and CDR2 (germline): MNHEY, SVGAGI. The CDR3 loop reads CASSLAPQGQTEAFF. As DNA, the CDR3 is TGTGCCAGCAGCCTGGCCCCCCAGGGCCAAACTGAAGCTTTCTTT.

The V gene is TRBV6-5, the J gene TRBJ1-2; the match to TRBD1 covers 7 bases. Per the germline V gene, CDR1 is MNHEY and CDR2 is SVGAGI. The V segment lost 5 bases and the J segment 2 bases; nucleotides outside the gene matches: 2. The CDR3 consists of 13 residues. In DNA form, the CDR3 reads TGTGCCAGCAGTATGACAGGGAACTATGGCTACACCTTC. Translated: CASSMTGNYGYTF.

CDR3 residues: CASSQDFIQGRETQYF. Here the CDR3 DNA reads TGCGCCAGCAGCCAAGACTTTATACAGGGAAGAGAGACCCAGTACTTC. The gene calls are TRBV4-3 and TRBJ2-5, with D possibly being TRBD1 (6 bases). V was pared by 0 bases and J by 4 bases, with 15 bases between. Germline CDR1 LGHNA, CDR2 YSLEER. The CDR3 has 16 amino acids.

There are many counts of this clone. This chain uses TRBV19 with TRBJ1-4, with D hard to call. CDR1 and CDR2 (germline): LNHDA, SQIVND (reference sequence). Trimming took 6 bases from V and 8 from J, leaving 16 bases between them. The CDR3 extends over 14 amino acids. DNA for the CDR3: TGTGCCAGTAGCCCCTGGGAGGTTCGAGAAAAACTGTTTTTT. This sequence encodes CASSPWEVREKLFF.

This chain uses TRBV6-5 with TRBJ1-1, with 7 bases fitting TRBD1. CDR1 is MNHEY and CDR2 is SVGAGI in the germline V gene. V trimming: 6 bases; J trimming: 2 bases; junction bases outside the gene matches: 6. The CDR3 covers 14 residues. The CDR3 DNA reads TGTGCCAGCAGACGGACAGGTTCAAACACTGAAGCTTTCTTT. Its protein is CASRRTGSNTEAFF.

This chain connects TRBV5-1 to TRBJ1-1; D is unresolved. V shed 0 bases and J shed 0 bases, with 12 bases lying between them. Germline-derived CDR1 and CDR2 are SGHRS and YFSETQ. CDR3 length: 16 residues. For the CDR3, the DNA is TGCGCCAGCAGCTTGGAGGCAGGTCGCTTGAACACTGAAGCTTTCTTT. It encodes CASSLEAGRLNTEAFF.

This chain uses TRBV19 with TRBJ1-1; tentatively, D is TRBD1 (6 bases). CDR3 length equals 12 residues. V lost 6 bases and J 6 bases, leaving 11 bases between the germline ends. Germline CDR1 and CDR2: LNHDA and SQIVND (reference sequence). The CDR3 loop reads CASRRGGPEAFF. The CDR3, as DNA: TGTGCCAGTAGAAGGGGGGGACCTGAAGCTTTCTTT.

This clone has a handful of counts. The chain combines TRBV6-1 with TRBJ2-2, with a weak D call TRBD1 (5 bases). V was pared by 6 bases and J by 0 bases, with 8 bases between. CDR1 and CDR2 from the germline V gene are MNHNS and SASEGT. CDR3 length: 14 residues. The CDR3 sequence is CASRRQTNTGELFF. The CDR3 DNA follows: TGTGCCAGCAGAAGACAGACGAACACCGGGGAGCTGTTTTTT.

This clone showed up just a few times. The chain recombines TRBV5-6 with TRBJ1-1; no reliable D call. V shed 3 bases and J shed 7 bases, with 7 bases lying between them. This CDR3 spans 11 amino acids. Germline CDR1 reads SGHDT; CDR2 reads YYEEEE. CDR3 DNA sequence: TGTGCCAGCAGCTCTCCGCGTGAAGCTTTCTTT. Its protein product is CASSSPREAFF.

The chain carries TRBV5-1 and TRBJ2-1; 10 bases align to TRBD2. J lost 3 bases, V lost 0 bases, and 15 bases had no gene match. This CDR3 has 20 residues. CDR1 and CDR2 (germline): SGHRS, YFSETQ. In DNA, the CDR3 is TGCGCCAGCAGCTTGGCCCGGGCTAGCGGGAGATCCCTCTTCTACAATGAGCAGTTCTTC. Its translation: CASSLARASGRSLFYNEQFF. Looking up the rest from reference TRBV5-1 and TRBJ2-1 gives the full variable domain: KAGVTQTPRYLIKTRGQQVTLSCSPISGHRSVSWYQQTPGQGLQFLFEYFSETQRNKGNFPGRFSGRQFSNSRSEMNVSTLELGDSALYLCASSLARASGRSLFYNEQFFGPGTRLTVL.

The CDR3 region has the DNA TGTGCCAGCAGTGCAATGGGGACAGGGTCCGGGGAGCTGTTTTTT. Protein: CASSAMGTGSGELFF. The gene calls are TRBV28 and TRBJ2-2; TRBD1 matches at 9 bases. From germline, CDR1 is MDHEN and CDR2 SYDVKM. Losses at the gene ends were 5 bases for V and 6 bases for J; bases not matched to a gene: 7. The CDR3 runs 15 residues.